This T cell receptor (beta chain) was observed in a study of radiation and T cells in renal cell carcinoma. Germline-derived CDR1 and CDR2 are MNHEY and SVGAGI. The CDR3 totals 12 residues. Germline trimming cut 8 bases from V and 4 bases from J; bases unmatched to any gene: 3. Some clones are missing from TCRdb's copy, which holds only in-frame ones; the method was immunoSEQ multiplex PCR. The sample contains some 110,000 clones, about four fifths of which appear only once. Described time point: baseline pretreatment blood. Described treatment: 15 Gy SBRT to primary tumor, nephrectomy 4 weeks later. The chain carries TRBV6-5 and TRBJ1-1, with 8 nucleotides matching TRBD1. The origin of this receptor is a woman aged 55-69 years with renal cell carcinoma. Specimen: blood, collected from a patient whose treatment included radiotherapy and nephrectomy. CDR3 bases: TGTGCCAGCGTGGACAGGGCCACTGAAGCTTTCTTT. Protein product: CASVDRATEAFF.